What follows are 17 T cell receptor beta chains derived from one specimen sequenced in a study of Graves' ophthalmopathy and Graves' hyperthyroidism. The study amplified TCR beta CDR3 regions using RNA transcripts. Second-round multiplex PCR came after first-round RT-PCR with HTBI primers. Each CDR3 protein gets one entry after TCRdb re-called the multiplex PCR reads with MiXCR. This sample has over a million distinct CDR3 sequences, with about two fifths found just once. Specimen: peripheral blood or thyroid tissue (not recorded which). The receptors originated from an adult man with Graves' hyperthyroidism.

This clonotype was picked up a small number of times. The gene calls are TRBV5-5 and TRBJ2-2; TRBD2 matches 7 bases. The CDR3 runs 16 residues. Unmatched junction bases numbered 3, after V lost 0 bases and J lost 1 base. The germline gives CDR1 SGHKS, CDR2 YYEKEE (reference sequence). The CDR3 sequence: CASSLAGTMNTGELFF. CDR3 sequence (DNA): TGTGCCAGCAGCTTGGCCGGGACTATGAACACCGGGGAGCTGTTTTTT.

In DNA form, the CDR3 reads TGTGCCAGCCGTAACCCAAGCCTCGGGGTTAATTCACCCCTCCACTTT. Amino acid sequence: CASRNPSLGVNSPLHF. V is TRBV7-2 and J is TRBJ1-6; no reliable D call. The CDR3 is 16 residues long. The V and J ends lost 8 bases and 6 bases respectively, with 20 bases between them. CDR1 is SGHTA and CDR2 is FQGNSA in the germline V gene.

This clonotype was seen only a few times. The chain recombines TRBV12-3 or TRBV12-4 with TRBJ1-1, with unresolved D. The V end was cut by 2 bases, the J end by 1 base, with 8 bases between. The CDR3 runs 14 residues. In DNA, the CDR3 is TGTGCCAGCAGTTTAATTGCGGAGAACACTGAAGCTTTCTTT. This sequence encodes CASSLIAENTEAFF.

The V call is TRBV24-1, the J call TRBJ1-5; D might be TRBD1 (5 bases). CDR1 is KGHDR and CDR2 is SFDVKD in the germline V gene. The CDR3 extends over 14 amino acids. The ends were cut back, 8 bases at V and 7 bases at J, with 17 bases in the middle. The CDR3 sequence: CATTRGPTRQPQHF. The CDR3, as DNA: TGTGCCACCACCCGGGGCCCAACAAGGCAGCCCCAGCATTTT.

This clonotype appeared once. A much bigger clone sits one base away, suggesting this may be a read error. The chain couples TRBV7-9 to TRBJ2-7, with D unresolved. The germline V gene encodes CDR1 SEHNR and CDR2 FQNEAQ (reference sequence). Trimming shortened V by 5 bases and J by 0 bases, and 23 bases separated the two germline ends. This CDR3 comprises 18 residues. In nucleotides, the CDR3 is TGTGCCAGCAGCCCCAGCGCCTTCGGGTGGCAGAACTCCTACGAGCAGTACTTC. This sequence encodes CASSPSAFGWQNSYEQYF.

The rearrangement uses TRBV7-3 and TRBJ2-7, with D perhaps TRBD1 (7 bases). The ends were cut back, 5 bases at V and 4 bases at J, with 18 bases in the middle. Germline V lookup: CDR1 SGHTA, CDR2 FQGTGA. The CDR3 spans 15 residues. The CDR3: CASSQGVGSEYEQYF. DNA for the CDR3: TGTGCCAGCAGCCAGGGGGTCGGGAGTGAATACGAGCAGTACTTC.

This clonotype was counted between two and nine times. The chain employs TRBV27 and TRBJ1-2, with D uncertain. The V gene's germline CDR1 is MNHEY and CDR2 SMNVEV (reference sequence). The V and J ends lost 4 bases and 8 bases respectively, with 11 bases between them. The CDR3 runs 12 residues. The CDR3 DNA reads as TGTGCCAGCAGTTCTTTCCCCGGGGGCTACACCTTC. Amino acids: CASSSFPGGYTF.

This clonotype was counted many times. CDR3 sequence: CSARDPDRGNTEAFF. For the CDR3, the DNA is TGCAGTGCTAGAGATCCCGACAGGGGGAACACTGAAGCTTTCTTT. This chain connects TRBV20-1 to TRBJ1-1, with TRBD1 matching 8 bases. Germline lookup yields CDR1 DFQATT and CDR2 SNEGSKA (reference sequence). The V segment lost 0 bases and the J segment 1 base; nucleotides outside the gene matches: 4. The CDR3 covers 15 residues.

This clonotype was seen many times. The rearrangement uses TRBV29-1 and TRBJ2-7; 9 bases line up with TRBD1. J was trimmed by 7 bases and V by 4 bases; bases with no gene match: 11. Germline V gives CDR1 SQVTM, CDR2 ANQGSEA. The CDR3 extends over 14 amino acids. The CDR3 DNA sequence: TGCAGCGTTGGGGGGACAGGGAGGGGGTGGGAGCAGTACTTC. Encoded protein: CSVGGTGRGWEQYF.

This clonotype was seen ten or more times. The chain employs TRBV7-9 and TRBJ2-7; 10 nucleotides agree with TRBD1. V was clipped by 4 bases and J by 4 bases; unmatched bases: 10. CDR3 length equals 16 residues. The germline V gene has CDR1 SEHNR and CDR2 FQNEAQ (reference sequence). The CDR3: CASSSPPDRGSYEQYF. The CDR3 coding sequence is TGTGCCAGCAGCTCCCCTCCGGACAGGGGGTCTTACGAGCAGTACTTC.

The chain is built from TRBV6-2 or TRBV6-3 and TRBJ1-2, with a possible D match to TRBD1 (5 bases). Trimming stripped 2 bases from V and 13 bases from J, with 17 bases between. The germline gives CDR1 MNHEY, CDR2 SVGEGT. This CDR3 has 13 amino acids. The CDR3 here is CASSYVGTSRSTF. The CDR3 DNA reads as TGTGCCAGCAGTTACGTCGGGACCTCGAGGAGCACCTTC.

Concerning this clonotype: A much larger clone lies a single base off, so this may be a read error. This sequence joins TRBV5-1 and TRBJ2-5; possible D gene TRBD2, 6 bases. With 2 bases removed from V and 5 bases from J, the gap between germline ends came to 13 bases. The CDR3 has 14 amino acids. The germline CDR1 and CDR2 sequences are SGHRS and YFSETQ. The DNA for the CDR3 is TGCGCCAGCAGCTTCGTCCGGGGGATCGAGACCCAGTACTTC. Its protein product is CASSFVRGIETQYF.

This clonotype occurred a few times. CDR3 region: CASSIGDRTNEQYF. The CDR3 DNA is TGTGCCAGTAGTATTGGGGACAGAACTAACGAGCAGTACTTC. The chain couples TRBV19 to TRBJ2-7; 7 bases are shared with TRBD1. V lost 3 bases and J lost 5; bases outside the gene matches: 7. This CDR3 has 14 amino acids. Germline V gene sequence: CDR1 LNHDA, CDR2 SQIVND (reference sequence).

The gene calls are TRBV29-1 and TRBJ2-3; D not certain. Germline V gene lookup returns CDR1 SQVTM and CDR2 ANQGSEA. This CDR3 is 13 amino acids long. V lost 4 bases and J lost 4, with 12 bases in between. The CDR3 here is CSVARAGADTQYF. The CDR3 region has the DNA TGCAGCGTTGCGAGAGCCGGTGCAGATACGCAGTATTTT.

The rearrangement links TRBV19 to TRBJ1-5; maybe TRBD1 (5 bases). Germline V gene lookup returns CDR1 LNHDA and CDR2 SQIVND (reference sequence). CDR3 length: 14 amino acids. V was clipped by 5 bases and J by 5 bases, with 13 bases between them. CDR3 nucleotide sequence: TGTGCCAGTAGTGTCGCCGGGGGTTATCAGCCCCAGCATTTT. Translation gives CASSVAGGYQPQHF.

The V and J genes are TRBV10-3 and TRBJ2-7; D perhaps matches TRBD1 (6 bases). The V gene lost 0 bases and the J gene lost 4 bases, with 10 bases spanning the gap. Germline values: CDR1 ENHRY, CDR2 SYGVKD. The CDR3 sequence is 14 residues long. CDR3 residues: CAISESGHQYEQYF. The CDR3 region has the DNA TGTGCCATCAGTGAGTCGGGACACCAATACGAGCAGTACTTC.

The chain uses TRBV7-9 and TRBJ2-7; D might be TRBD1 (6 bases). Germline values: CDR1 SEHNR, CDR2 FQNEAQ (reference sequence). This CDR3 spans 16 amino acids. The V and J ends lost 8 bases and 3 bases respectively, with 23 bases between them. CDR3 amino acids: CASRKDLLGACYEQYF. In nucleotides, the CDR3 is TGTGCCAGCCGAAAGGACCTGCTGGGGGCCTGCTACGAGCAGTACTTC. Supplemented by reference TRBV7-9 and TRBJ2-7, the full variable domain reads DTGVSQNPRHKITKRGQNVTFRCDPISEHNRLYWYRQTLGQGPEFLTYFQNEAQLEKSRLLSDRFSAERPKGSFSTLEIQRTEQGDSAMYLCASRKDLLGACYEQYFGPGTRLTVT.